The next 32 T cell receptor beta chains were all read from a single sample in a study of T cells in Graves' hyperthyroidism and ophthalmopathy (dated by TCRdb to the late 2010s). The library was obtained by multiplex PCR. This sample was sequenced with an Illumina HiSeq 2000. The TCR beta CDR3 regions were amplified from the RNA transcripts. The first round of RT-PCR for the TCR CDR3 was performed with the HTBI primer set and the Qiagen OneStep RT-PCR kit. TCRdb handled the public reads itself, with Q25 trimming in fastp and clone calling in MiXCR, and kept productive beta chains. Rows with a matching CDR3 protein are joined into one entry that keeps the most common DNA and genes. This sample lists fewer than 700,000 distinct CDR3 sequences; 17% were detected once. The ten largest clones represent under 20% of the sample. Sample: blood. Receptors were obtained from a woman aged 18-30 years with Graves' ophthalmopathy.

The sample holds a few counts of this clonotype. The chain recombines TRBV10-1 with TRBJ2-1; no clear D. Per the germline V gene, CDR1 is WNHNN and CDR2 is SYGVQD (reference sequence). The CDR3 spans 12 residues. The V end lost 2 bases, the J end lost 12 bases, and 11 bases lay between the germline ends. The CDR3 protein is CASSEPDGVQFF. CDR3 nucleotide sequence: TGCGCCAGCAGTGAGCCGGACGGAGTGCAGTTCTTC.

There are a few counts of this clonotype. The V and J genes are TRBV7-9 and TRBJ2-2, with a weak D call TRBD1 (6 bases). The germline V and J ends were trimmed by 1 base and 3 bases, with 21 bases remaining between them. The germline V gene has CDR1 SEHNR and CDR2 FQNEAQ (reference sequence). The CDR3 spans 19 residues. For the CDR3, the DNA is TGTGCCAGCAGCTTAGGGCGATACCCTACAGGGCAAGACACCGGGGAGCTGTTTTTT. Translating gives CASSLGRYPTGQDTGELFF.

This clonotype was seen many times. The rearrangement joins TRBV7-2 to TRBJ2-5; perhaps TRBD2 as D (6 bases). CDR1 is SGHTA, CDR2 FQGNSA, per germline. The CDR3 contains 13 residues. Trimming took off 4 bases at V and 5 bases at J, with 11 bases between the two ends. The CDR3: CASSWGVGETQYF. Written as DNA, the CDR3 is TGTGCCAGCAGCTGGGGGGTAGGGGAGACCCAGTACTTC.

Points on this clonotype: Possible read error: a much larger clone is one base away. The genes are TRBV11-2 and TRBJ2-3; D gene uncertain. Germline-derived CDR1 and CDR2 are SGHAT and FQNNGV. Deletions cut 2 bases from V and 2 bases from J, with 11 bases between. The CDR3 length is 15 residues. This CDR3 is CASSLSSNNTDTQYF. The CDR3 nucleotides read TGTGCCAGCAGCTTATCGTCAAACAACACAGATACGCAGTATTTT.

Ten or more counts support this clonotype. J is TRBJ1-6 and V is TRBV12-3 or TRBV12-4; TRBD1 might be the D (5 bases). With 2 bases removed from V and 9 bases from J, the gap between germline ends came to 11 bases. The CDR3 extends over 14 amino acids. This chain's CDR3 is CASSLPGGGSPLHF. CDR3 DNA sequence: TGTGCCAGCAGTTTACCTGGTGGGGGTTCACCCCTCCACTTT.

The gene calls are TRBV28 and TRBJ1-4; no definite D call. CDR1 is MDHEN and CDR2 is SYDVKM in the germline V gene. The CDR3 spans 14 residues. Trimming took off 6 bases at V and 8 bases at J, with 16 bases between the two ends. CDR3 sequence (DNA): TGTGCCAGCAGCTACATACTCAGTTCGGAAAAACTGTTTTTT. Amino acid sequence: CASSYILSSEKLFF.

This clonotype was counted only a few times. V usage is TRBV6-4 and J usage is TRBJ1-3; D perhaps matches TRBD1 (5 bases). Trimming took 6 bases from V and 2 from J, leaving 11 bases between them. The CDR3 has 14 residues. Germline loops: CDR1 MRHNA, CDR2 SNTAGT. CDR3 nucleotides: TGTGCCAGCAGCCGGCAGGGAACTGGAAACACCATATATTTT. This sequence encodes CASSRQGTGNTIYF.

This clonotype was recorded a few times. This rearrangement joins TRBV12-3 or TRBV12-4 to TRBJ2-3; D might be TRBD1 (6 bases). The CDR3 extends over 14 amino acids. V was cut by 8 bases and J by 2 bases, with 14 bases left in between. The CDR3 DNA reads TGTGCCAGCGGTCTAGCAGGGGCCACAGATACGCAGTATTTT. This sequence encodes CASGLAGATDTQYF.

This clonotype was detected ten times or more. This chain links TRBV20-1 with TRBJ2-7, with 8 bases lining up with TRBD1. V lost 0 bases and J lost 2; bases outside the gene matches: 3. This CDR3 has 14 residues. Looked up from germline, CDR1 is DFQATT and CDR2 is SNEGSKA (reference sequence). The CDR3 loop reads CSARDGTGTYEQYF. In DNA form, the CDR3 reads TGCAGTGCTAGAGATGGGACAGGAACCTACGAGCAGTACTTC.

Ten or more counts support this clonotype. This chain joins TRBV20-1 and TRBJ2-3; 9 bases are shared with TRBD2. V was clipped by 6 bases and J by 2 bases; unmatched bases: 6. Germline V CDR1 and CDR2: DFQATT, SNEGSKA (reference sequence). This CDR3 region has 14 residues. The CDR3: CSAPLAGYTDTQYF. The CDR3 DNA reads as TGCAGTGCCCCCCTAGCGGGGTACACAGATACGCAGTATTTT.

This clonotype was detected a few times. The chain uses TRBV7-2 and TRBJ2-3; 10 bases are a match to TRBD1. J was trimmed by 2 bases and V by 8 bases; bases with no gene match: 10. The CDR3 runs 16 residues. Germline CDR1 and CDR2: SGHTA and FQGNSA. The CDR3 sequence is CASGESGTGVTDTQYF. The CDR3 DNA is TGTGCCAGCGGCGAGTCCGGGACAGGGGTCACAGATACGCAGTATTTT.

There are many counts of this clonotype. The CDR3 loop reads CASRLEETQYF. CDR3 nucleotide sequence: TGTGCCAGCAGGTTGGAGGAGACCCAGTACTTC. The rearrangement links TRBV2 to TRBJ2-5; D ambiguous. The CDR3 contains 11 residues. V lost 6 bases, J lost 5 bases, and 7 bases lay in between. CDR1 SNHLY and CDR2 FYNNEI come from the germline V gene.

Only a few counts were recorded for this clonotype. This chain uses TRBV28 with TRBJ1-3, with 7 bases lining up with TRBD1. There are 14 residues in the CDR3. J gave up 7 bases and V 5 bases, and 8 bases lay outside the gene matches. Per germline, CDR1 MDHEN and CDR2 SYDVKM. CDR3 nucleotide sequence: TGTGCCAGCAGTACTTCAGGGGGTTTTAACACCATATATTTT. Residues: CASSTSGGFNTIYF.

This clonotype was seen many times. CDR3 loop: CASSLPRRETNEQFF. The CDR3 DNA sequence: TGTGCCAGCAGCTTGCCTCGAAGAGAAACGAATGAGCAGTTCTTC. The V gene is TRBV5-4, the J gene TRBJ2-1; no clear D gene. Germline lookup yields CDR1 SGHNT and CDR2 YYREEE (reference sequence). CDR3 length: 15 amino acids. V lost 1 base, J lost 7 bases, and 15 bases lay in between.

This clonotype turned up a few times. This chain links TRBV19 with TRBJ2-2; D may be TRBD1 or TRBD2 (5 bases each). The V end lost 3 bases, the J end lost 4 bases, and 12 bases lay between the germline ends. Germline CDR1 and CDR2: LNHDA and SQIVND (reference sequence). The CDR3 spans 15 residues. CDR3 region: CASSMGDIFTGELFF. In DNA form, the CDR3 reads TGTGCCAGTAGTATGGGGGATATCTTCACCGGGGAGCTGTTTTTT.

This clonotype was observed at least ten times. This chain joins TRBV7-9 and TRBJ2-5; 7 bases are shared with TRBD1. V trimming: 11 bases; J trimming: 2 bases; junction bases outside the gene matches: 8. This CDR3 comprises 13 residues. Germline CDR1 reads SEHNR; CDR2 reads FQNEAQ (reference sequence). The DNA of the CDR3 is TGTGCCGGCTCACCGGGACAGCAAGAGACCCAGTACTTC. Protein product: CAGSPGQQETQYF.

This clonotype has ten or more counts. The chain combines TRBV27 with TRBJ2-3, with 10 bases aligning to TRBD2. The ends lost 4 bases at V and 5 bases at J; junction bases unmatched: 6. CDR3 size: 15 residues. Germline values: CDR1 MNHEY, CDR2 SMNVEV (reference sequence). The CDR3 nucleotides are TGTGCCAGCAGTTGGCTAGCGGGAGTACAAGATACGCAGTATTTT. This translates into CASSWLAGVQDTQYF.

V and J are TRBV6-1 and TRBJ1-1; maybe TRBD1 (5 bases). The V and J ends lost 4 bases and 3 bases respectively, with 9 bases between them. Germline assignment: CDR1 MNHNS and CDR2 SASEGT. This CDR3 has 13 amino acids. The CDR3 nucleotides are TGTGCCAGCAGTGCAGGGAGGGACACTGAAGCTTTCTTT. The encoded protein is CASSAGRDTEAFF.

This clonotype was picked up a small number of times. The V call is TRBV20-1, the J call TRBJ1-5, with 8 positions matching TRBD1. This CDR3 comprises 16 residues. Trimming at V came to 5 bases and at J to 6 bases, leaving 15 bases not matched to a gene. Looked up from germline, CDR1 is DFQATT and CDR2 is SNEGSKA (reference sequence). DNA for the CDR3: TGCAGTGCTCGCGAGGTATTTTCAGGGGGCAGTCAGCCCCAGCATTTT. Its translation is CSAREVFSGGSQPQHF.

Ten or more counts support this clonotype. This chain joins TRBV27 and TRBJ2-1; TRBD2 matches 10 bases. The CDR3 extends over 14 amino acids. Germline assignment: CDR1 MNHEY and CDR2 SMNVEV (reference sequence). V lost 5 bases and J lost 9; bases outside the gene matches: 7. CDR3 sequence reads: CASSGTSGKGEQFF. DNA of the CDR3: TGTGCCAGCAGTGGAACTAGCGGGAAGGGTGAGCAGTTCTTC.

This clonotype occurred a few times. The chain is built from TRBV5-1 and TRBJ2-3; D remains unclear. This CDR3 contains 16 residues. Trimming cost V 4 bases and J 1 base, with 16 bases left between them. Germline-derived CDR1 and CDR2 are SGHRS and YFSETQ. CDR3 in DNA: TGCGCCAGCAGCCTTAGGAACGCACTGGGCACAGATACGCAGTATTTT. It specifies CASSLRNALGTDTQYF. Full variable domain (missing parts from reference TRBV5-1 and TRBJ2-3): KAGVTQTPRYLIKTRGQQVTLSCSPISGHRSVSWYQQTPGQGLQFLFEYFSETQRNKGNFPGRFSGRQFSNSRSEMNVSTLELGDSALYLCASSLRNALGTDTQYFGPGTRLTVL.

This clonotype was counted only a few times. The rearrangement uses TRBV10-3 and TRBJ2-5; tentative D call: TRBD1 (6 bases). Between the trimmed V and J ends, which lost 6 bases and 2 bases, there was a span of 10 bases. The CDR3 contains 13 residues. Germline V CDR1 and CDR2: ENHRY, SYGVKD. The CDR3 nucleotides are TGTGCCATCAGAGCAGGGACACAAGAGACCCAGTACTTC. Protein product: CAIRAGTQETQYF.

This chain uses TRBV4-2 with TRBJ1-2; D not resolved. Trimming removed 0 bases at V and 4 bases at J, with 9 bases between. Germline assignment: CDR1 LGHNA and CDR2 YNFKEQ. The CDR3 has 14 residues. The DNA of the CDR3 is TGTGCCAGCAGCCAAGAGGGCAGGAGCTATGGCTACACCTTC. The encoded protein is CASSQEGRSYGYTF.

The sample holds a few counts of this clonotype. V and J are TRBV10-3 and TRBJ1-1; D remains ambiguous. The V end lost 6 bases, the J end lost 4 bases, and 6 bases lay between the germline ends. CDR3 length: 11 residues. Germline V gene lookup returns CDR1 ENHRY and CDR2 SYGVKD. The CDR3 nucleotides are TGTGCCATCAGGATGGGCACTGAAGCTTTCTTT. Translating it yields CAIRMGTEAFF.

The sample holds many counts of this clonotype. V usage is TRBV7-9 and J usage is TRBJ1-1; TRBD1 matches 8 bases. This CDR3 contains 20 residues. Germline V lookup: CDR1 SEHNR, CDR2 FQNEAQ (reference sequence). J gave up 0 bases and V 6 bases, and 21 bases lay outside the gene matches. The CDR3 loop is CASSFLTDRGRYAMNTEAFF. The CDR3 region has the DNA TGTGCCAGCAGTTTCCTAACCGACAGGGGACGATACGCGATGAACACTGAAGCTTTCTTT.

This clonotype was counted only a few times. The rearrangement links TRBV6-1 to TRBJ1-6; unclear D gene. The V end lost 5 bases, the J end lost 0 bases, and 17 bases lay between the germline ends. Germline-derived CDR1 and CDR2 are MNHNS and SASEGT. This CDR3 is built from 18 residues. In DNA form, the CDR3 reads TGTGCCAGCAGTTCCCCGAAGGCCATAAGCTCCTATAATTCACCCCTCCACTTT. Translated, it gives CASSSPKAISSYNSPLHF.

The chain combines TRBV6-1 with TRBJ1-6; the D is unclear. The V end lost 6 bases, the J end lost 5 bases, and 20 bases lay between the germline ends. Germline V lookup: CDR1 MNHNS, CDR2 SASEGT. The CDR3 is 17 amino acids. CDR3 sequence reads: CASSAPDYGIDNSPLHF. The CDR3, as DNA: TGTGCCAGCAGCGCTCCCGATTACGGTATCGATAATTCACCCCTCCACTTT.

This clonotype was found many times. The CDR3 loop is CASSHPSGANVLTF. The CDR3 DNA reads TGTGCCAGCAGCCACCCCTCTGGGGCCAACGTCCTGACTTTC. The genes are TRBV12-3 or TRBV12-4 and TRBJ2-6; D not resolved. Trimming pared 6 bases from V and 0 bases from J, leaving 6 bases between. CDR3 length: 14 residues.

The rearrangement links TRBV6-2 or TRBV6-3 to TRBJ2-1; TRBD2 aligns across 12 bases. This CDR3 region has 15 residues. Per the germline V gene, CDR1 is MNHEY and CDR2 is SVGEGT. V lost 5 bases, J lost 9 bases, and 8 bases stayed unmatched. CDR3 amino acids: CASSRRTSGIIEQFF. The CDR3 region has the DNA TGTGCCAGCAGTCGCCGGACTAGCGGGATAATTGAGCAGTTCTTC.

The table lists this clonotype with many counts. The chain carries TRBV13 and TRBJ2-1; possibly TRBD2 for D (6 bases). Trimming took off 6 bases at V and 2 bases at J, with 14 bases between the two ends. The V gene's germline CDR1 is PRHDT and CDR2 FYEKMQ (reference sequence). The CDR3 loop spans 15 amino acids. In DNA, the CDR3 is TGTGCCAGCAGGGATAGGGACTCAGCCTACAATGAGCAGTTCTTC. Protein sequence: CASRDRDSAYNEQFF. The variable domain in full, completed from reference TRBV13 and TRBJ2-1, reads AAGVIQSPRHLIKEKRETATLKCYPIPRHDTVYWYQQGPGQDPQFLISFYEKMQSDKGSIPDRFSAQQFSDYHSELNMSSLELGDSALYFCASRDRDSAYNEQFFGPGTRLTVL.

The rearrangement uses TRBV28 and TRBJ1-5; TRBD1 matches at 10 bases. The CDR3 totals 15 residues. J lost 4 bases, V lost 4 bases, and 4 bases had no gene match. CDR1 MDHEN and CDR2 SYDVKM come from the germline V gene. CDR3 sequence reads: CASSSGTGDNQPQHF. The CDR3 DNA is TGTGCCAGCAGTTCAGGGACAGGGGATAATCAGCCCCAGCATTTT.

This sequence joins TRBV7-2 and TRBJ1-2; 7 bases match TRBD1. The junction had 4 bases not matched to a gene; V was cut back by 5 bases and J by 4 bases. The CDR3 runs to 13 residues. Germline values: CDR1 SGHTA, CDR2 FQGNSA. For the CDR3, the DNA is TGTGCCAGCAGCCACCAGGGGGTCTATGGCTACACCTTC. Translated, it gives CASSHQGVYGYTF. Full variable domain (rest looked up from reference TRBV7-2 and TRBJ1-2): GAGVSQSPSNKVTEKGKDVELRCDPISGHTALYWYRQSLGQGLEFLIYFQGNSAPDKSGLPSDRFSAERTGGSVSTLTIQRTQQEDSAVYLCASSHQGVYGYTFGSGTRLTVV.